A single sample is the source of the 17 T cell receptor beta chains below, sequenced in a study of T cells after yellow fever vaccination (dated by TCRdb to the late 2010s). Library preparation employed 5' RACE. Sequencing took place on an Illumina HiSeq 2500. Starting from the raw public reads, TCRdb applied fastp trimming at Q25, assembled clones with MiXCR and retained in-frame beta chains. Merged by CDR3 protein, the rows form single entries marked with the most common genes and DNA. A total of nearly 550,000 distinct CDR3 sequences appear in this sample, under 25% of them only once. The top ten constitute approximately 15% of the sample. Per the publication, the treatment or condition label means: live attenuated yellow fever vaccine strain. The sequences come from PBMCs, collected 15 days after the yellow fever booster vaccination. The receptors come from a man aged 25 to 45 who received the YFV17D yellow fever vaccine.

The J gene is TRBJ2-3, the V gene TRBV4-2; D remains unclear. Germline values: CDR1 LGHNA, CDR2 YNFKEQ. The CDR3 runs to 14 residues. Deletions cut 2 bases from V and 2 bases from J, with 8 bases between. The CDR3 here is CASSQRTNTDTQYF. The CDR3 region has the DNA TGTGCCAGCAGCCAACGTACTAACACAGATACGCAGTATTTT.

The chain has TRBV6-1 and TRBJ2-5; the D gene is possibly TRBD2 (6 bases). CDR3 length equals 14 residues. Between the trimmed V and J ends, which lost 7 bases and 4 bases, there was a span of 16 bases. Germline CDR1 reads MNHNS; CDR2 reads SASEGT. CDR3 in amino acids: CASTRGGNGETQYF. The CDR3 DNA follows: TGTGCCAGCACCAGAGGAGGGAATGGAGAGACCCAGTACTTC.

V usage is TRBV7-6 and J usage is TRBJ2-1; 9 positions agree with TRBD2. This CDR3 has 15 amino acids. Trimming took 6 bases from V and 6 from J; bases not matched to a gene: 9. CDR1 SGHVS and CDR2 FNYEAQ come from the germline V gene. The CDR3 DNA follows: TGTGCCAGCAGACCCGCTCTAGCGGGGCGCAATGAGCAGTTCTTC. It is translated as CASRPALAGRNEQFF.

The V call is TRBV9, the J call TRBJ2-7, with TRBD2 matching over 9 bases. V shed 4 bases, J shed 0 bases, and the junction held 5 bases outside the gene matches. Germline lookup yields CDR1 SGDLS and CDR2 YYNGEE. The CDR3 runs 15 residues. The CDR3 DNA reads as TGTGCCAGCAGCACGCTAGCGGGAAGCTCCTACGAGCAGTACTTC. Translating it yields CASSTLAGSSYEQYF. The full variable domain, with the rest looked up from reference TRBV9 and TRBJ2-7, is DSGVTQTPKHLITATGQRVTLRCSPRSGDLSVYWYQQSLDQGLQFLIQYYNGEERAKGNILERFSAQQFPDLHSELNLSSLELGDSALYFCASSTLAGSSYEQYFGPGTRLTVT.

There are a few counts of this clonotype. The CDR3 bases are TGCAGTGCTTCTACGGGGGAAATCTACAATGAGCAGTTCTTC. Translation: CSASTGEIYNEQFF. The J gene is TRBJ2-1, the V gene TRBV20-1; tentatively, D is TRBD2 (6 bases). The CDR3 length is 14 residues. V gave up 5 bases and J gave up 3 bases, with 14 bases separating them. Germline-derived CDR1 and CDR2 are DFQATT and SNEGSKA (reference sequence).

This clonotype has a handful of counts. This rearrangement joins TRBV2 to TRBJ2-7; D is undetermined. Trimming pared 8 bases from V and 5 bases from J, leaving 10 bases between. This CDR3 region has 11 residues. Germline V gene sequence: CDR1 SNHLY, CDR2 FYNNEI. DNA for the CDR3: TGTGCCAGCGTCGGTTGGGACGAGCAGTACTTC. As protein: CASVGWDEQYF.

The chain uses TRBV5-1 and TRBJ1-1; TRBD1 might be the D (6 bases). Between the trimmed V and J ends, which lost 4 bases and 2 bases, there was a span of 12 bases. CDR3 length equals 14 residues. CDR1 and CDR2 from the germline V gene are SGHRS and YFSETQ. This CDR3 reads CASSLGQINTEAFF. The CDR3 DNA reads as TGCGCCAGCAGCCTCGGACAGATTAACACTGAAGCTTTCTTT.

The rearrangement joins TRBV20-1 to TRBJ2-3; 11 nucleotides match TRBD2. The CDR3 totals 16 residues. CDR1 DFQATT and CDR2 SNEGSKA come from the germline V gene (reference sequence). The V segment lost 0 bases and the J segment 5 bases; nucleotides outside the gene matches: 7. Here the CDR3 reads CSARDLTSGNLDTQYF. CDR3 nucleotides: TGCAGTGCTAGAGATTTGACTAGCGGGAACCTAGATACGCAGTATTTT.

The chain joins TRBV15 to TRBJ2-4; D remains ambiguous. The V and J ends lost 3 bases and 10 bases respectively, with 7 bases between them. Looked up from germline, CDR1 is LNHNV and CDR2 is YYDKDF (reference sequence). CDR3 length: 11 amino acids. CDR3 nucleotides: TGTGCCACCAGCAGCCCTGATATTCAGTACTTC. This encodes CATSSPDIQYF.

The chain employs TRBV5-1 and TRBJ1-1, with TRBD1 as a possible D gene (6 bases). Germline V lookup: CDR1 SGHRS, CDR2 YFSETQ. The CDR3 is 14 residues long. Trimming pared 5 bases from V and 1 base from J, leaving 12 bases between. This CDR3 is CASSRQAENTEAFF. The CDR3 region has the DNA TGCGCCAGCAGTCGACAGGCCGAGAACACTGAAGCTTTCTTT.

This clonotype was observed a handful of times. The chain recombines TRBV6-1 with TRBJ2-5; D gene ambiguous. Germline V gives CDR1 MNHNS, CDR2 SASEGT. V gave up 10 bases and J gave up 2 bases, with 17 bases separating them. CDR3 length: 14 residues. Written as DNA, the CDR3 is TGTGCCACCCCCCCTACGGGCCTACAAGAGACCCAGTACTTC. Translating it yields CATPPTGLQETQYF.

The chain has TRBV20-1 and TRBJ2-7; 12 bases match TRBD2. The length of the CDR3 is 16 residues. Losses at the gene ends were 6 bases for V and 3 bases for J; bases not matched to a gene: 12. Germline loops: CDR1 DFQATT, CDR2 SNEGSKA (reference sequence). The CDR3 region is CSATGTSGRNSYEQYF. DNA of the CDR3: TGCAGTGCGACCGGGACTAGCGGGCGAAATAGCTACGAGCAGTACTTC.

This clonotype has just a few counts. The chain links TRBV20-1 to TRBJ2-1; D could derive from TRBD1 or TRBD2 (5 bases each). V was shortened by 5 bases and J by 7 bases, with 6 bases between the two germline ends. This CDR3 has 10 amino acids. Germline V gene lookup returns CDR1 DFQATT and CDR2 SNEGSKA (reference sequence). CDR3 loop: CSAGGNEQFF. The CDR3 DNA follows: TGCAGTGCTGGGGGTAATGAGCAGTTCTTC.

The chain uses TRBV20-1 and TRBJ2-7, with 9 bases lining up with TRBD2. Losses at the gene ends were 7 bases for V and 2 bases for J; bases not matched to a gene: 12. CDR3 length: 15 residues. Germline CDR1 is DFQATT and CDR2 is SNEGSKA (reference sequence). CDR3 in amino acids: CSVSSAERGAYEQYF. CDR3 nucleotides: TGCAGTGTTTCCTCAGCAGAGCGGGGGGCCTACGAGCAGTACTTC.

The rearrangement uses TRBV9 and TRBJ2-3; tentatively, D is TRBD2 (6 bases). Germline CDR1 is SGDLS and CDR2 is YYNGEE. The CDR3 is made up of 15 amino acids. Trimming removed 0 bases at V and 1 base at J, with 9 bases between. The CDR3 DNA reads TGTGCCAGCAGCGTAGGGACTATCGGCACAGATACGCAGTATTTT. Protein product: CASSVGTIGTDTQYF.

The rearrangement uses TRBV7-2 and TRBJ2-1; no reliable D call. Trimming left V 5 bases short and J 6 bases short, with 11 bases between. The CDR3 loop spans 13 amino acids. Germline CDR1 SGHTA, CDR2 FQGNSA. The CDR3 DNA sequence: TGTGCCAGCAGCACCTCATGGGGCAATGAGCAGTTCTTC. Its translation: CASSTSWGNEQFF.

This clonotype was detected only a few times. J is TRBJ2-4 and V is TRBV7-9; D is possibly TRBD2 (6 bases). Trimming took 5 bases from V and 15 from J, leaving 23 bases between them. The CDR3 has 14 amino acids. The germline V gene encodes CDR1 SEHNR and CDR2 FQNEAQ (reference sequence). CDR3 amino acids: CASSPTGDPVPSYF. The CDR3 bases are TGTGCCAGCAGCCCGACGGGGGACCCGGTCCCGTCGTACTTC.